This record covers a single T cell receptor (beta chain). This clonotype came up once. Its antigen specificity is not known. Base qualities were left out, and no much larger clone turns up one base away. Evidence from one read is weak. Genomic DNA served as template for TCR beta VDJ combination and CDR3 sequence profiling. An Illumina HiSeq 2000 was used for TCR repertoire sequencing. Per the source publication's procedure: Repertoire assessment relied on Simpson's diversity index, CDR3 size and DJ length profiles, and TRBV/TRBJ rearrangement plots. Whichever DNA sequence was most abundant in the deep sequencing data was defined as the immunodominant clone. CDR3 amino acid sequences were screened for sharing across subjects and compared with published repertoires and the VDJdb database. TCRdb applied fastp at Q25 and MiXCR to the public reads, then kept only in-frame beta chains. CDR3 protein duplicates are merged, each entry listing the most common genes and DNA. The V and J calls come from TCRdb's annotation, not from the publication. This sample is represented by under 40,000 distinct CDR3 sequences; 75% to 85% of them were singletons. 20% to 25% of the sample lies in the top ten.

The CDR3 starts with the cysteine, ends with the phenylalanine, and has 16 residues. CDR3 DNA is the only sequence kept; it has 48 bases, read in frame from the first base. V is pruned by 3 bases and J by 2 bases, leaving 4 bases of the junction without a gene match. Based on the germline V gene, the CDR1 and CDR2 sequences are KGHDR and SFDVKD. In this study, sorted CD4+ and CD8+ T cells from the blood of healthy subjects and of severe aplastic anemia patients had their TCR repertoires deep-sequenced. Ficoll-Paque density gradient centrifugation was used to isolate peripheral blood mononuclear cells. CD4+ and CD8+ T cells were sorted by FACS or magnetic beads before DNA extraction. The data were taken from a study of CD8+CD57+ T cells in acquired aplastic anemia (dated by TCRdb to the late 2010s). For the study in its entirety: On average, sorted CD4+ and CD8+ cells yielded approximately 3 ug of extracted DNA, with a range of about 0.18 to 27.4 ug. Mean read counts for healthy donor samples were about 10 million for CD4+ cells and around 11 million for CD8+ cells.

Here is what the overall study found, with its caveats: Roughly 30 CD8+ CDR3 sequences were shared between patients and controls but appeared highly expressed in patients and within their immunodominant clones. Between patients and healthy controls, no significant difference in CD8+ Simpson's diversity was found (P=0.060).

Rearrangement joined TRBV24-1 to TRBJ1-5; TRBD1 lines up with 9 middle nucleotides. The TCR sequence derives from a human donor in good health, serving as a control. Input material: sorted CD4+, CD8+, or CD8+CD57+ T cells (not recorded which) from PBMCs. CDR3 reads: CATSDHRGPGNQPQHF. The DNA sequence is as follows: TGTGCCACCAGTGATCACAGGGGGCCGGGCAATCAGCCCCAGCATTTT.